This T cell receptor beta chain was captured by sequencing in a study of blood T cell repertoires in COVID-19. The germline V gene encodes CDR1 SGHAT and CDR2 FQNNGV. J was trimmed by 5 bases and V by 5 bases; bases with no gene match: 5. The CDR3 has 13 amino acids. Only in-frame clones appear in the TCRdb table, and some are missing; sequencing was by immunoSEQ multiplex PCR. The sample has 140,000 to 150,000 clones, around nine tenths seen once. The TCR was taken from a man in his 60s with active or convalescent COVID-19. The chain employs TRBV11-2 and TRBJ1-2; 7 bases agree with TRBD1. Sequencing input: peripheral blood. The CDR3 is CASSLVRGYGYTF. DNA of the CDR3: TGTGCCAGCAGCCTGGTCAGGGGGTATGGCTACACCTTC.